The TCR beta chain described here comes from a study of blood T cell repertoires in COVID-19. Study overall: Samples of COVID-19 (acute and convalescent) were obtained from the United States, Italy and Spain. PBMCs, B-cell-depleted T cells, or T cells were the source of the cDNA or gDNA that made up the material.

This clone was seen a few times. CDR3 length: 15 residues. With 4 bases clipped from V and 7 bases from J, the junction kept 11 bases outside the gene matches. Germline lookup yields CDR1 MNHEY and CDR2 SMNVEV (reference sequence). In the authors' workflow: Counts of nucleated cells, estimated from reference gene primer amplification, were obtained. Data came from immunoSEQ multiplex PCR; TCRdb stores just in-frame clones and leaves some out. The V and J calls and clone size come from that table; D and trimming were worked out from the DNA. Here the sample spans roughly 64,000 clones, over 60% being singletons.

The chain recombines TRBV27 with TRBJ2-7; 9 bases align to TRBD1. The sample consisted of peripheral blood. This clonotype was obtained from a human donor in a cohort sampled during active COVID-19. The CDR3, as DNA: TGTGCCAGCAGTTCCCTTAGGGACAGGGTTGAGGAGCAGTACTTC. Protein: CASSSLRDRVEEQYF.